These T cell receptor beta chains were read from a single sample in a study of spatial heterogeneity in lung cancer. Using its own MiXCR run on the 5' RACE reads, TCRdb lists one record per CDR3 protein. The sample yields about 45,000 distinct CDR3 sequences, around 6.8% seen once. Sequences were derived from PBMCs, sampled at surgery. These receptors all come from a female donor with early-stage non-small cell lung cancer. Both conserved end residues are part of each CDR3. A D gene is named only where the DNA matches it firmly. A row's size may be missing; if present it is once, few, many or a size class.

D gene	V gene	J gene	clone size	CDR3 DNA	CDR3 protein
NA	TRBV28	TRBJ2-7	many	TGTGCCAGCAGACCTACAGGGAACGAGCAGTACTTC	CASRPTGNEQYF
NA	TRBV7-3	TRBJ2-3	NA	TGTGCCAGCAGCCGAACCGGGGGGCGAACAGATACGCAGTATTTT	CASSRTGGRTDTQYF
TRBD1	TRBV29-1	TRBJ1-1	few	TGCAGCGTTGATGAGGACAGGTCTTCATTCTTT	CSVDEDRSSFF
NA	TRBV12-3/TRBV12-4	TRBJ1-1	many	TGTGCCAGCAGTTTAGTAGGGCTAAGCAACACTGAAGCTTTCTTT	CASSLVGLSNTEAFF
NA	TRBV5-1	TRBJ1-1	NA	TGCGCCAGCAGCTTGGCACCGACAGGACCGAACACTGAAGCTTTCTTT	CASSLAPTGPNTEAFF
NA	TRBV20-1	TRBJ1-5	many	TGCAGTGCCATAAAGGGAGATCAGCCCCAGCATTTT	CSAIKGDQPQHF
NA	TRBV7-2	TRBJ1-2	few	TGTGCCAGCAGCCACGGAGGCCGCTATGGCTACACCTTC	CASSHGGRYGYTF
NA	TRBV3-1	TRBJ1-1	NA	TGTGCCAGCAGCCAAGAAGCAGGGCACACTGAAGCTTTCTTT	CASSQEAGHTEAFF
TRBD2	TRBV28	TRBJ2-5	few	TGTGCCAGCAGTTTTGGGACTAGCCTTACCACCCAGTACTTC	CASSFGTSLTTQYF
TRBD2	TRBV20-1	TRBJ2-3	many	TGCAGTGCTAGACCCATCGCGGGGAGGGCAGATACGCAGTATTTT	CSARPIAGRADTQYF
NA	TRBV5-1	TRBJ2-1	NA	TGCGCCAGCAGGGACGAACTTATCTCCTACAATGAGCAGTTCTTC	CASRDELISYNEQFF
TRBD2	TRBV20-1	TRBJ2-3	few	TGCAGTGCTAGCTGGACTAGCGGGGATACGCAGTATTTT	CSASWTSGDTQYF
NA	TRBV12-3/TRBV12-4	TRBJ1-5	many	TGTGCCAGCAGTCAAACCCCTTTATCCGGGCCCCAGCATTTT	CASSQTPLSGPQHF
NA	TRBV11-2	TRBJ2-1	many	TGTGCCAGCAGCTTACTAATATGGACTCTCCTCAATGAGCAGTTCTTC	CASSLLIWTLLNEQFF
NA	TRBV29-1	TRBJ1-1	many	TGCAGCGTAATAAAGGACACCACCACTGAAGCTTTCTTT	CSVIKDTTTEAFF
NA	TRBV18	TRBJ1-1	few	TGTGCCAGCTCACCACGAGGGGACACTGAAGCTTTCTTT	CASSPRGDTEAFF